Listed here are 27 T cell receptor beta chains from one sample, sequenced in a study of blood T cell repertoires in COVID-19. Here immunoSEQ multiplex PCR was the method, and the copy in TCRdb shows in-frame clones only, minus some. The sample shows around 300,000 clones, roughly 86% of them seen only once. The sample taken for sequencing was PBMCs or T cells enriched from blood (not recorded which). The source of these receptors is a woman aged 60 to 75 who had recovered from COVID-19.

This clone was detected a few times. The CDR3 loop reads CASTSGQGAFGYTF. The CDR3 DNA is TGTGCCAGCACCTCGGGGCAGGGGGCGTTTGGCTACACCTTC. The chain carries TRBV28 and TRBJ1-2; TRBD1 aligns across 8 bases. This CDR3 is 14 amino acids long. The trim removed 7 bases at V and 7 bases at J, leaving 11 bases unmatched. The V gene's germline CDR1 is MDHEN and CDR2 SYDVKM.

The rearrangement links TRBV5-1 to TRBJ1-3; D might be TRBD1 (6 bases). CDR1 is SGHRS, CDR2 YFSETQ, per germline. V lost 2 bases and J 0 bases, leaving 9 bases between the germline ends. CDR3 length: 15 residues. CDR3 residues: CASSLGTSSGNTIYF. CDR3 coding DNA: TGCGCCAGCAGCTTAGGGACAAGCTCTGGAAACACCATATATTTT.

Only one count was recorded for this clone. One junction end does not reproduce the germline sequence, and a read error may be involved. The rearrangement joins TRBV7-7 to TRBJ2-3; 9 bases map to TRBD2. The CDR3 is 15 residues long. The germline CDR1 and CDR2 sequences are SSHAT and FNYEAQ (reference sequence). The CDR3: CASSLGPSGVDTQYF. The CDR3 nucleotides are TGTGCTAGCAGCTTAGGACCTAGCGGGGTAGATACGCAGTATTTT.

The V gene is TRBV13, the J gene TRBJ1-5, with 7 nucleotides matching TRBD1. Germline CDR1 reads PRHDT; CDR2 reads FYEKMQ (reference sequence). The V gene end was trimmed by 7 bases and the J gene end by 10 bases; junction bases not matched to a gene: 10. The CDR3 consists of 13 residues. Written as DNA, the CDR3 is TGTGCCAGCACCATTGACAGGGCTGGTCCCCAGCATTTT. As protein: CASTIDRAGPQHF.

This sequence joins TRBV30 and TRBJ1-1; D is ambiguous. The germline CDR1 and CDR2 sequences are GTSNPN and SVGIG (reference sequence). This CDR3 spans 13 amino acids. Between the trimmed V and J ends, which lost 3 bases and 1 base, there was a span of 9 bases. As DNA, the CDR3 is TGTGCCTGGAGGGCTTATCGGAACACTGAAGCTTTCTTT. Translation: CAWRAYRNTEAFF. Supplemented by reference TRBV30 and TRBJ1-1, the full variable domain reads SQTIHQWPATLVQPVGSPLSLECTVEGTSNPNLYWYRQAAGRGLQLLFYSVGIGQISSEVPQNLSASRPQDRQFILSSKKLLLSDSGFYLCAWRAYRNTEAFFGQGTRLTVV.

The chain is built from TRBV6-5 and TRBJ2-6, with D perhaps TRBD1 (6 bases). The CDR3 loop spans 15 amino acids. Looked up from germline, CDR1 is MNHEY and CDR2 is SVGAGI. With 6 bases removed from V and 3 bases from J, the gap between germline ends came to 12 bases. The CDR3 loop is CASRAQGIGANVLTF. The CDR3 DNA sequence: TGTGCCAGCAGGGCGCAGGGGATTGGGGCCAACGTCCTGACTTTC.

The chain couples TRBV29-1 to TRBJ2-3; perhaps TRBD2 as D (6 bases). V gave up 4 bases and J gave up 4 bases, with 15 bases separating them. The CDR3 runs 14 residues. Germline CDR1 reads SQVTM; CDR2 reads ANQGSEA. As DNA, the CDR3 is TGCAGCGTTGGGGGAGATTGGAGGGCAGATACGCAGTATTTT. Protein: CSVGGDWRADTQYF.

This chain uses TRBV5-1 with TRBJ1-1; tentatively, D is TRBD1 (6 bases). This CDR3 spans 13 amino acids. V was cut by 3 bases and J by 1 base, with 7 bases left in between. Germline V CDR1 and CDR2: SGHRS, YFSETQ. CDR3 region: CASSWGQNTEAFF. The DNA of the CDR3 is TGCGCCAGCAGCTGGGGACAGAACACTGAAGCTTTCTTT. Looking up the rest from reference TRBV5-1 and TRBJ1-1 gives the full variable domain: KAGVTQTPRYLIKTRGQQVTLSCSPISGHRSVSWYQQTPGQGLQFLFEYFSETQRNKGNFPGRFSGRQFSNSRSEMNVSTLELGDSALYLCASSWGQNTEAFFGQGTRLTVV.

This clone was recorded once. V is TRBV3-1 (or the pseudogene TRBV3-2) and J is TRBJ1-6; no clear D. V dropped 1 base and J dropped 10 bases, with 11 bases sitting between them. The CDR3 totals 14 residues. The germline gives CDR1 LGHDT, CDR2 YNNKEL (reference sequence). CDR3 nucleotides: TGTGCCAGCAGCCAAGGTGTCAGCGACTCACCCCTCCACTTT. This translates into CASSQGVSDSPLHF.

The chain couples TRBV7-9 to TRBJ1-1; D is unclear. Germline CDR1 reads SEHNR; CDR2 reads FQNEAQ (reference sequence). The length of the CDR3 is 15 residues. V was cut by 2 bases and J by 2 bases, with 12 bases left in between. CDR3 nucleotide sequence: TGTGCCAGCAGCTTAAAGGGCGGAGGTAACACTGAAGCTTTCTTT. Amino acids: CASSLKGGGNTEAFF.

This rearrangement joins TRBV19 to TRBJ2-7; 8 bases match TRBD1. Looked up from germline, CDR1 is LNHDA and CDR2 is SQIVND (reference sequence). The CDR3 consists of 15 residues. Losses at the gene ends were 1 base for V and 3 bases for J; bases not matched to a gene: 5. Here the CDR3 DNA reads TGTGCCAGTAGTATAGGAGGACAGGGACTCTACGAGCAGTACTTC. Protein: CASSIGGQGLYEQYF.

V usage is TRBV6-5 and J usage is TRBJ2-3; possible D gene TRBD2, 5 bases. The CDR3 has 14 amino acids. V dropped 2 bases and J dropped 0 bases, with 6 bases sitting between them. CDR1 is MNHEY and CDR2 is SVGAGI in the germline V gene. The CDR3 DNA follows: TGTGCCAGCAGTTACGGACTGAGCACAGATACGCAGTATTTT. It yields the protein CASSYGLSTDTQYF.

CDR3 loop: CASGLAGNRGEQFF. CDR3 in DNA: TGTGCTAGTGGTTTGGCCGGGAATCGCGGTGAGCAGTTCTTC. The rearrangement joins TRBV12-5 to TRBJ2-1; possible D gene TRBD2, 5 bases. The CDR3 has 14 amino acids. CDR1 is LGHNT, CDR2 FRNRAP, per germline. Trimming removed 1 base at V and 9 bases at J, with 13 bases between.

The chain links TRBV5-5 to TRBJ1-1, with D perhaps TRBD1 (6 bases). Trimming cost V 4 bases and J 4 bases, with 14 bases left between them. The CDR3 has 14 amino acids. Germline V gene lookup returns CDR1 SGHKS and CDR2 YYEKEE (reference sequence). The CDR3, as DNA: TGTGCCAGCAGCGCCTGGACAGCTCGCACTGAAGCTTTCTTT. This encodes CASSAWTARTEAFF.

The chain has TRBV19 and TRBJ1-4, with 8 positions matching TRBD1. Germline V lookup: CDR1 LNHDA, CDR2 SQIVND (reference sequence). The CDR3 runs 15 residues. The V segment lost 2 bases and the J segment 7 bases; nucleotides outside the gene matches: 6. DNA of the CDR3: TGTGCCAGTAGTATATCTCAGGGGGCTGTTGAAAAACTGTTTTTT. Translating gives CASSISQGAVEKLFF.

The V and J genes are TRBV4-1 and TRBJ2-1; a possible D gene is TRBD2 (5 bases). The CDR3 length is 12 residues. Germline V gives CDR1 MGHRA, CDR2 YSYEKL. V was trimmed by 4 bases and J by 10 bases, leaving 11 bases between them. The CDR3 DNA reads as TGCGCCAGCAGCCGAGGGCGCGGGGAGCAGTTCTTC. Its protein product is CASSRGRGEQFF.

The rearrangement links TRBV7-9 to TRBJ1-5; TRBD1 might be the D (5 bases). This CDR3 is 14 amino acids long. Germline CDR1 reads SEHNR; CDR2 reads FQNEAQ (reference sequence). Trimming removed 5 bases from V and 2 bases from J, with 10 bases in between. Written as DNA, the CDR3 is TGTGCCAGCAGCCCGGCGGGGGGCAATCAGCCCCAGCATTTT. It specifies CASSPAGGNQPQHF.

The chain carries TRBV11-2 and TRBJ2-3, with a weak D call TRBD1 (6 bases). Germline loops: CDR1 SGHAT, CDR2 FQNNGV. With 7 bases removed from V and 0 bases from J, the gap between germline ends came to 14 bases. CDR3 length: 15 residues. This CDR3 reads CASTRDTTSTDTQYF. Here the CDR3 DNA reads TGTGCCAGCACCCGGGACACCACCAGCACAGATACGCAGTATTTT.

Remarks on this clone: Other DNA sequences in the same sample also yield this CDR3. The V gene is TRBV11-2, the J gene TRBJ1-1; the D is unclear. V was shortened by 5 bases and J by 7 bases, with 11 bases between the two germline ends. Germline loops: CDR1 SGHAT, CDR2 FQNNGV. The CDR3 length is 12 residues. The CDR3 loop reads CASSQEGYEAFF. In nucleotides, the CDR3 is TGTGCCAGCAGCCAAGAGGGCTATGAAGCTTTCTTT.

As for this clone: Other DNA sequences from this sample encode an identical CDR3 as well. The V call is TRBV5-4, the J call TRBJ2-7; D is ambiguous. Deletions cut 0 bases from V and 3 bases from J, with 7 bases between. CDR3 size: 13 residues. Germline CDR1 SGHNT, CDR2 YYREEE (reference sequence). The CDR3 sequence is CASSLDTGYEQYF. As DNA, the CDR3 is TGTGCCAGCAGCTTGGATACGGGCTACGAGCAGTACTTC.

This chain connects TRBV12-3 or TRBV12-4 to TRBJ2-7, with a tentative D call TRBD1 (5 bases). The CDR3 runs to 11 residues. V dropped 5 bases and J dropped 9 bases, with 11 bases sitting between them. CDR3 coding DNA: TGTGCCAGCAGTGGAGACAGCCTGCAGTACTTC. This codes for CASSGDSLQYF.

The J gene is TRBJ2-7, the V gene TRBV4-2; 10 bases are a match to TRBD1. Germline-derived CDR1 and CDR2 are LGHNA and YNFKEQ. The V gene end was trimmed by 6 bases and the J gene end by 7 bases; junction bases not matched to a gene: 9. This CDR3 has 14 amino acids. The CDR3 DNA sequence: TGTGCCAGCAGTCGCCGGGACAGGGGCTGGGAGCAGTACTTC. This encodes CASSRRDRGWEQYF.

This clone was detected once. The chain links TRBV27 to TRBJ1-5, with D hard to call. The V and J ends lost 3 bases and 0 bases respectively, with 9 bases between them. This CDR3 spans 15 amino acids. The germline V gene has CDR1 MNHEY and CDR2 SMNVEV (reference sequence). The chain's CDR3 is CASSFREYSNQPQHF. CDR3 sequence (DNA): TGTGCCAGCAGTTTTAGAGAATATAGCAATCAGCCCCAGCATTTT.

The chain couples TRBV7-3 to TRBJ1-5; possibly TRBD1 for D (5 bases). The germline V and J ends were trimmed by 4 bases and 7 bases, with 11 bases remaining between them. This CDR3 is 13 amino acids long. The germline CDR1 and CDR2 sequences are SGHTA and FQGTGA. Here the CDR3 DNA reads TGTGCCAGCAGCTCAGGGTGGGGACAGCCCCAGCATTTT. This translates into CASSSGWGQPQHF.

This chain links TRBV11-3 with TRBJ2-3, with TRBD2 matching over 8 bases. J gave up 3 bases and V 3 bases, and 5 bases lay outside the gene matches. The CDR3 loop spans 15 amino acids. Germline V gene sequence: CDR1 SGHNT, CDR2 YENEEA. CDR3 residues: CASSLSGGPTDTQYF. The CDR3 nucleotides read TGTGCCAGCAGCTTGAGCGGGGGCCCAACAGATACGCAGTATTTT. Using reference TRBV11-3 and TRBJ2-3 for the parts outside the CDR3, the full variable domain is EAGVVQSPRYKIIEKKQPVAFWCNPISGHNTLYWYLQNLGQGPELLIRYENEEAVDDSQLPKDRFSAERLKGVDSTLKIQPAELGDSAVYLCASSLSGGPTDTQYFGPGTRLTVL.

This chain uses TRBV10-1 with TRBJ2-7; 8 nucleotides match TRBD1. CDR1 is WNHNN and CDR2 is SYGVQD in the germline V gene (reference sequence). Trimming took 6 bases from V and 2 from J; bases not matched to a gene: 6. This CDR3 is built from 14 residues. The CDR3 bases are TGCGCCAGCAGCCCGACAGGGGTAACCTACGAGCAGTACTTC. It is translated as CASSPTGVTYEQYF.

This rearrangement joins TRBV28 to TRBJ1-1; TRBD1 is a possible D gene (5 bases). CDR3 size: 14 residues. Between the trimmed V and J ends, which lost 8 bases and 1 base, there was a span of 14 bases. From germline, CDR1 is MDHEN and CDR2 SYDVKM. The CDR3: CASGPSGGNTEAFF. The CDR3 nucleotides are TGTGCCAGCGGCCCTTCGGGGGGGAACACTGAAGCTTTCTTT.